This T cell receptor (beta chain) was found in a study of T cell changes during pregnancy in multiple sclerosis. Clones were read by immunoSEQ multiplex PCR, and TCRdb kept only the in-frame ones, dropping some. The profile shows some 80,000 clones, roughly 90% of them singletons. The CDR3 loop spans 16 amino acids. Germline V gene data show CDR1 as LNHDA and CDR2 as SQIVND (reference sequence). V shed 3 bases and J shed 0 bases, with 12 bases lying between them. The sequence was collected from a female donor in good health, enrolled as a control in a pregnancy study. The rearrangement uses TRBV19 and TRBJ1-5; D gene unclear. This material consisted of peripheral blood, taken in the first trimester of pregnancy. As DNA, the CDR3 is TGTGCCAGTAGTATCGAGGGCAGTTATAGCAATCAGCCCCAGCATTTT. This sequence encodes CASSIEGSYSNQPQHF.